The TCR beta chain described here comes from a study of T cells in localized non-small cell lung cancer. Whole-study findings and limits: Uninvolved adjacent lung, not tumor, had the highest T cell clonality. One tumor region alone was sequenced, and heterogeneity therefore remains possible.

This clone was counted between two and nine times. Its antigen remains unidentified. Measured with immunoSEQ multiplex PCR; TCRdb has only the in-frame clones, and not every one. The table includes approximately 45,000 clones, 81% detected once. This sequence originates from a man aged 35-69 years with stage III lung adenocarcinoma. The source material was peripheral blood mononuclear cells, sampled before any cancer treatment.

For the CDR3, the DNA is TGTGCCAGCAGTTACTCGCTAGCGGGGAACTACGAGCAGTACTTC. This codes for CASSYSLAGNYEQYF. V usage is TRBV6-5 and J usage is TRBJ2-7; 9 bases are a match to TRBD2. This CDR3 is 15 amino acids long. Looked up from germline, CDR1 is MNHEY and CDR2 is SVGAGI. The V and J ends lost 0 bases and 3 bases, in that order; junction bases with no gene match: 3.